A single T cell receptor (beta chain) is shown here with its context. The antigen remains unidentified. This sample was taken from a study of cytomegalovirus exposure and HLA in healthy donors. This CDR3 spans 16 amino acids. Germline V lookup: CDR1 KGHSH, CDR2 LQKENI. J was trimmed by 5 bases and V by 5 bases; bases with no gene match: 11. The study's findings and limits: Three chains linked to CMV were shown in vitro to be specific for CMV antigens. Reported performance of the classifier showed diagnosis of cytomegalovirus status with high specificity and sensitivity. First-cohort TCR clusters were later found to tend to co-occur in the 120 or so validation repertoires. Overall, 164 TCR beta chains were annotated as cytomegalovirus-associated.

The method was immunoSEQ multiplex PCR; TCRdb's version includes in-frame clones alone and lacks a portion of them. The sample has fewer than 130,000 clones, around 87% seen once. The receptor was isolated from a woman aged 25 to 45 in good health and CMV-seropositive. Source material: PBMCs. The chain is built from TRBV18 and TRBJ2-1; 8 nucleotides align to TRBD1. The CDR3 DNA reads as TGTGCCAGCTCATATGCAGGGGGCTTGGGCGACAATGAGCAGTTCTTC. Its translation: CASSYAGGLGDNEQFF.